A single sample is the source of the 20 T cell receptor beta chains below, sequenced in a study of T cell repertoires in cytomegalovirus infection. The antigens these receptors bind are not known. TCRdb used MiXCR to reprocess the reads, holding one entry per CDR3 protein. The sample records approximately 1,000,000 distinct CDR3 sequences, less than 35% being singletons. The sample in question was cultured CD8+ T cells from PBMCs, obtained from culture after CMV antigen stimulation. The receptor source for this set is a human donor in good health (CMV status not recorded). Some clones in this sample may be carry-over from other donors' samples.

This clonotype was recorded a few times. V usage is TRBV27 and J usage is TRBJ2-7; D not resolved. The CDR3 is made up of 12 amino acids. CDR1 MNHEY and CDR2 SMNVEV come from the germline V gene (reference sequence). V was clipped by 5 bases and J by 7 bases, with 12 bases between them. The CDR3 bases are TGTGCCAGCAGTGCAACCCTGGGGGAGCAGTACTTC. The encoded protein is CASSATLGEQYF.

This clonotype was picked up one time. The V and J genes are TRBV4-1 and TRBJ1-6; the D is unclear. Trimming pared 5 bases from V and 6 bases from J, leaving 11 bases between. Germline V gene lookup returns CDR1 MGHRA and CDR2 YSYEKL. CDR3 length equals 14 residues. The CDR3 nucleotides are TGCGCCAGCAGCGAGGGAAATCCTAATTCACCCCTCCACTTT. As protein: CASSEGNPNSPLHF.

The chain has TRBV15 and TRBJ1-5; D may be TRBD1 (5 bases). V was trimmed by 0 bases and J by 1 base, leaving 13 bases between them. The CDR3 has 17 amino acids. Germline lookup yields CDR1 LNHNV and CDR2 YYDKDF (reference sequence). The CDR3 is CATSRDVTGTSNQPQHF. CDR3 sequence (DNA): TGTGCCACCAGCAGAGACGTCACAGGTACCAGCAATCAGCCCCAGCATTTT.

The chain carries TRBV5-4 and TRBJ2-5, with 9 bases fitting TRBD2. Germline lookup yields CDR1 SGHNT and CDR2 YYREEE (reference sequence). V lost 6 bases, J lost 3 bases, and 9 bases stayed unmatched. This CDR3 comprises 15 residues. CDR3 nucleotides: TGTGCCAGCAATATATTAGCGGGGGAGGAAGAGACCCAGTACTTC. It translates to CASNILAGEEETQYF. Drawing the rest from reference TRBV5-4 and TRBJ2-5, the complete variable domain is ETGVTQSPTHLIKTRGQQVTLRCSSQSGHNTVSWYQQALGQGPQFIFQYYREEENGRGNFPPRFSGLQFPNYSSELNVNALELDDSALYLCASNILAGEEETQYFGPGTRLLVL.

The chain links TRBV6-5 to TRBJ2-2; D possibly corresponds to TRBD1 (6 bases). The V end lost 2 bases, the J end lost 0 bases, and 13 bases lay between the germline ends. The CDR3 sequence is 17 residues long. Germline V gene lookup returns CDR1 MNHEY and CDR2 SVGAGI. The CDR3 region has the DNA TGTGCCAGCAGTTACGCCACCGGGACACCGAACACCGGGGAGCTGTTTTTT. Encoded protein: CASSYATGTPNTGELFF.

This clonotype was found once. This rearrangement joins TRBV12-3 or TRBV12-4 to TRBJ2-3; possible D gene TRBD2, 5 bases. The CDR3 covers 15 residues. Trimming removed 1 base at V and 1 base at J, with 9 bases between. CDR3 nucleotides: TGTGCCAGCAGTTTAGGAGAGGGAGGCACAGATACGCAGTATTTT. Translating it yields CASSLGEGGTDTQYF.

The V gene is TRBV7-3, the J gene TRBJ1-1; 8 bases agree with TRBD1. V lost 2 bases and J lost 2; bases outside the gene matches: 4. The germline gives CDR1 SGHTA, CDR2 FQGTGA. The CDR3 spans 15 residues. The CDR3 DNA sequence: TGTGCCAGCAGCTTACAGGGGGCTATAAACACTGAAGCTTTCTTT. Protein sequence: CASSLQGAINTEAFF.

A remark on this clonotype: One end of the junction varies from germline; a read error may be responsible. The chain uses TRBV10-2 and TRBJ1-1, with 8 bases identical to TRBD1. The V gene's germline CDR1 is WSHSY and CDR2 SAAADI. This CDR3 spans 14 amino acids. The CDR3 here is CASSGRGLYTEAIF. The CDR3 DNA sequence: TGCGCCAGCAGTGGCAGGGGGCTTTACACTGAAGCTATCTTT.

V and J are TRBV19 and TRBJ1-4; no clear D. Trimming pared 6 bases from V and 8 bases from J, leaving 13 bases between. Germline assignment: CDR1 LNHDA and CDR2 SQIVND (reference sequence). This CDR3 contains 13 residues. In DNA form, the CDR3 reads TGTGCCAGTAGGAGGGAGGTCCCGGAAAAACTGTTTTTT. Protein product: CASRREVPEKLFF.

The rearrangement links TRBV11-1 to TRBJ2-3; D is undetermined. CDR1 is SGHAT, CDR2 FQDESV, per germline (reference sequence). The CDR3 sequence is 13 residues long. Trimming cost V 11 bases and J 6 bases, with 18 bases left between them. Here the CDR3 reads CAQEPLGRDTQYF. CDR3 DNA: TGTGCCCAGGAGCCCCTGGGCAGGGATACGCAGTATTTT.

This clonotype was picked up a small number of times. The J gene is TRBJ2-5, the V gene TRBV11-2, with 10 bases matching TRBD1. After removal of 6 bases from V and 4 bases from J, the junction contained 17 bases not matched to a gene. The CDR3 totals 18 residues. CDR1 is SGHAT, CDR2 FQNNGV, per germline. CDR3 coding DNA: TGTGCCAGCAGATTCCCGGGATCGGACAGGGGGGTGGGAGAGACCCAGTACTTC. Amino acid sequence: CASRFPGSDRGVGETQYF.

The CDR3 here is CASSLTLPGETQYF. As DNA, the CDR3 is TGTGCCAGCAGCCTCACCCTGCCAGGGGAGACCCAGTACTTC. This chain links TRBV12-3 or TRBV12-4 with TRBJ2-5; a weak D match, TRBD1 (5 bases). The V and J ends lost 6 bases and 5 bases respectively, with 16 bases between them. The CDR3 is 14 amino acids.

This clonotype was recorded a few times. The chain has TRBV12-3 or TRBV12-4 and TRBJ2-5; D possibly corresponds to TRBD1 (6 bases). V dropped 1 base and J dropped 0 bases, with 9 bases sitting between them. The CDR3 has 15 residues. The CDR3 DNA sequence: TGTGCCAGCAGTTTAGGGGGACACAACCAAGAGACCCAGTACTTC. This codes for CASSLGGHNQETQYF.

This rearrangement joins TRBV6-2 or TRBV6-3 to TRBJ2-3; no reliable D call. V gave up 0 bases and J gave up 0 bases, with 10 bases separating them. Per the germline V gene, CDR1 is MNHEY and CDR2 is SVGEGT. There are 16 residues in the CDR3. The CDR3 DNA is TGTGCCAGCAGTTACTCGGGGAAGTCTAGCACAGATACGCAGTATTTT. Translating gives CASSYSGKSSTDTQYF.

This chain connects TRBV2 to TRBJ1-1; D not resolved. In germline, CDR1 is SNHLY, CDR2 FYNNEI. There are 14 residues in the CDR3. V was pared by 1 base and J by 2 bases, with 8 bases between. This CDR3 is CASSEGTENTEAFF. The CDR3 DNA follows: TGTGCCAGCAGTGAAGGGACTGAAAACACTGAAGCTTTCTTT.

CDR3 region: CASSLQRLAGEKVRTDTQYF. The CDR3, as DNA: TGTGCCAGCAGCTTACAAAGACTAGCGGGGGAGAAAGTCCGCACAGATACGCAGTATTTT. The V call is TRBV7-6, the J call TRBJ2-3; 12 positions agree with TRBD2. Germline CDR1 and CDR2: SGHVS and FNYEAQ. The CDR3 runs to 20 residues. V shed 2 bases, J shed 1 base, and the junction held 13 bases outside the gene matches. Supplemented by reference TRBV7-6 and TRBJ2-3, the full variable domain reads GAGVSQSPRYKVTKRGQDVALRCDPISGHVSLYWYRQALGQGPEFLTYFNYEAQQDKSGLPNDRFSAERPEGSISTLTIQRTEQRDSAMYRCASSLQRLAGEKVRTDTQYFGPGTRLTVL.

The chain has TRBV6-6 and TRBJ1-1, with 8 bases lining up with TRBD1. Germline trimming cut 0 bases from V and 3 bases from J; bases unmatched to any gene: 6. The CDR3 runs to 16 residues. Germline V gives CDR1 MNHNY, CDR2 SVGAGI (reference sequence). As DNA, the CDR3 is TGTGCCAGCAGTTACTCTCCAGGGGGCAGTGACACTGAAGCTTTCTTT. It specifies CASSYSPGGSDTEAFF.

The V call is TRBV6-2 or TRBV6-3, the J call TRBJ2-2; the D gene is possibly TRBD2 (7 bases). Germline V gene sequence: CDR1 MNHEY, CDR2 SVGEGT. This CDR3 is 15 amino acids long. V lost 7 bases and J 4 bases, leaving 16 bases between the germline ends. The CDR3 sequence: CASTAQGGGTGELFF. The CDR3, as DNA: TGTGCCAGCACCGCTCAGGGAGGGGGCACCGGGGAGCTGTTTTTT.

A word on this clonotype: This may arise from a read error, as a much more abundant clone is one base away. This chain links TRBV7-1 with TRBJ2-2, with D maybe TRBD1 (5 bases). Being an ORF, TRBV7-1 has a function that is uncertain. The V end was cut by 10 bases, the J end by 5 bases, with 14 bases between. The CDR3 loop spans 13 amino acids. The CDR3 loop is CANRNGFTGELFF. The CDR3 coding sequence is TGTGCCAACAGGAATGGCTTTACCGGGGAGCTGTTTTTT.

This clonotype has more than one count but fewer than ten. The chain links TRBV7-9 to TRBJ2-4; 7 bases are a match to TRBD1. Unmatched junction bases numbered 6, after V lost 4 bases and J lost 3 bases. The length of the CDR3 is 15 residues. The germline V gene has CDR1 SEHNR and CDR2 FQNEAQ (reference sequence). As DNA, the CDR3 is TGTGCCAGCAGCTCCCTCCGGGACAGCAAAAACATTCAGTACTTC. Translating it yields CASSSLRDSKNIQYF.